This T cell receptor beta chain comes out of a study of T-cell reconstitution after alpha-beta-depleted transplantation in children (dated by TCRdb to 2016 to 2017). Context from the whole study: The study quantitatively tracked T-cell immune reconstitution after TCRalphabeta/CD19-depleted allogeneic hematopoietic cell transplantation in children using TCR repertoire profiling.

Study-level results and caveats: Over the following months the frequencies of hyperexpanded clones went down, and after one year T-cell counts and TCRbeta diversity were mostly credited to newly produced T cells. In some patients, the high TCRbeta diversity seen at day 60 was put down to recipient T cells and intrathymic progenitors that had survived conditioning. Apparently early alphabetaT-cell count recovery about two months after transplant reportedly relied on only several hundred rapidly expanded clones derived from non-depleted graft cells.

Per the germline V gene (reference sequence), DFQATT is the CDR1 and SNEGSKA is the CDR2. The cysteine opens and the phenylalanine closes a CDR3 of 15 amino acids. Just CDR3 DNA is preserved here, 45 bases in frame from base 1. V loses 2 bases at its end and J loses 2 bases; junction bases beyond the gene matches: 5. The meaning of the sample's treatment or condition label: allogeneic hematopoietic cell transplantation with graft depleted of TCRalphabeta T cells and CD19 B cells. Transplant recipients were children who received TCRalphabeta/CD19-depleted allogeneic hematopoietic cell grafts. Library preparation employed PCR. The reads were generated on an Illumina HiSeq 2500. TCR library preparation used molecular barcoding, with unique molecular identifiers applied to normalize quantification of the TCRbeta repertoire. Through fastp at Q25 and MiXCR, TCRdb rebuilt clones from the public reads, retaining in-frame beta chains. When rows share a CDR3 protein, they turn into one entry using the most common DNA and genes. In all, the sample holds about 280,000 distinct CDR3 sequences, and 11% of those were seen once. Around a quarter of the sample lies in the top ten.

There are a few counts of this clonotype. The target of this receptor is not known. No qualities accompany the bases; no much larger clone lies one base away. This material consisted of peripheral blood, taken 180 days after TCRalphabeta/CD19-depleted stem cell transplant. This sequence was found in a male patient under 10 years old who had a stem cell transplant for chronic granulomatous disease, so the T cells may come from the graft donor. The sequence joins TRBV20-1 to TRBJ2-1; TRBD2 lines up with 8 middle nucleotides. The DNA sequence follows: TGCAGTGCTAGACTGGCTAGCGGGCCCTACAATGAGCAGTTCTTC. Its product reads: CSARLASGPYNEQFF.